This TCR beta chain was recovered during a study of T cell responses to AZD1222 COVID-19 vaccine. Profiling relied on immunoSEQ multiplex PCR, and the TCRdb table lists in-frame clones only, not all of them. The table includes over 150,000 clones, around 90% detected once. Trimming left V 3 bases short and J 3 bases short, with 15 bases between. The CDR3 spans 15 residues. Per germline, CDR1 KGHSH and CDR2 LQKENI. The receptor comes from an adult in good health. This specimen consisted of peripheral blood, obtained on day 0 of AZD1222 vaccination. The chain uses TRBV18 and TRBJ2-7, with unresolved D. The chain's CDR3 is CASSPLQKRHYEQYF. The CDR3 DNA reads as TGTGCCAGCTCACCCCTCCAAAAGCGACACTACGAGCAGTACTTC.